The present TCR beta chain was sequenced within a study of tumor and adjacent non-tumor tissue in lung cancer. As for the study in general: The cohort had 12 adenocarcinoma, a couple of squamous cell and 1 small cell patients. Study observations and caveats: In normal lung, the top 100 clones were significantly more dominant than in tumor. Significantly higher TCR diversity was found in tumor than normal lung.

Looked up from germline, CDR1 is SGHRS and CDR2 is YFSETQ. CDR3 length: 15 residues. As concerns this clonotype: Its antigen is unidentified. A much larger clone lies one base from this, so it may be a read error.

RNA was extracted from bulk tissue without any cell sorting. More than 3 cm separated this lung sample from the edge of the tumor. Three rounds of nested PCR, following a modified ARM-PCR protocol, produced the TCRbeta library. One entry per CDR3 protein, called by TCRdb with MiXCR from the multiplex PCR reads. The sample yields about 98,000 distinct CDR3 sequences, approximately 80% seen once. Material: distant non-tumor lung tissue. The receptor's source is a man aged 55 to 70 with small cell lung cancer. The chain couples TRBV5-1 to TRBJ2-2, with TRBD1 as a possible D gene (5 bases). The CDR3 loop is CTSSQDSATVRELFF. The CDR3 DNA reads as TGCACCAGCAGCCAAGATTCGGCGACAGTCCGGGAGCTGTTTTTT.